The 4 T cell receptor beta chains given below trace back to one sample, sequenced in a study of CXCR3-negative and CXCR3-positive naive CD8 T cells. Study-wide results and limits: In CXCR3-positive naive cells, the TRB CDR3s were more hydrophobic than in CXCR3-negative naive cells.

Which antigens these TCRs recognize remains unknown. cDNA libraries for TRB were generated by 5' RACE incorporating UMI labels. TCRdb reprocessed the 5' RACE reads and keeps a single row for each CDR3 protein, giving no DNA. Reported are 100,000 to 150,000 distinct CDR3 sequences; the ten largest clones contain approximately 0.4%. The sequencing input was naive CXCR3+ CD8+ T cells from blood. Subset in this sample: CD45RO-CCR7+CD27+CD95- naive CD8+ T cells expressing CXCR3 (TNR3+). These TCRs come from a human donor in good health. Some clones in this sample may be carry-over from other donors' samples.

The CDR3 is CASSLTGYRETQYF. The gene calls are TRBV7-3 and TRBJ2-5; TCRdb's D call of TRBD1 is untestable without DNA. This CDR3 contains 14 residues. CDR1 and CDR2 from the germline V gene are SGHTA and FQGTGA.

J is TRBJ1-2 and V is TRBV5-6; the D call from TCRdb, TRBD1, cannot be confirmed without DNA. This CDR3 contains 16 residues. Per the germline V gene, CDR1 is SGHDT and CDR2 is YYEEEE. CDR3 residues: CASSLTPGTGSGGYTF.

This chain links TRBV28 with TRBJ2-1; TCRdb returns TRBD1, unconfirmable since there is no DNA. Germline V gene data show CDR1 as MDHEN and CDR2 as SYDVKM. The CDR3 sequence is 16 residues long. CDR3 amino acids: CASSLPPLGGVNEQFF.

The chain carries TRBV7-6 and TRBJ2-6; the D call from TCRdb, TRBD1, cannot be confirmed without DNA. The V gene's germline CDR1 is SGHVS and CDR2 FNYEAQ. This CDR3 contains 17 residues. CDR3 protein: CASSLNRAGSGANVLTF.